The clone carrying this T cell receptor (beta chain) was seen a few times. Its target is not known. The CDR3 sequence is 14 residues long. The V and J ends lost 7 bases and 0 bases, in that order; junction bases with no gene match: 6. Germline loops: CDR1 SNHLY, CDR2 FYNNEI. Every isolated RNA sample was fully reverse transcribed, so sequencing captured expressed TCRB transcripts. TCRdb's table, derived via immunoSEQ multiplex PCR, lists solely in-frame clones and lacks some. The repertoire holds 200,000 to 300,000 clones, with 12% to 15% as singletons. The data originate from a study of beta chain features in type 1 diabetes. Study-level points and caveats: PCR might preferentially amplify shorter templates, equally in patients and controls. Within each of all four CD4+ subsets, Type 1 diabetes patients had TCRB CDR3s that were moderately but significantly shorter. VDJ junctions from type 1 diabetes patients carried fewer insertions and larger deletions.

The chain recombines TRBV2 with TRBJ2-7; TRBD1 matches at 7 bases. Material: naive CD4+ T cells from blood. This TCR was sampled from a woman aged 40 to 50 in good health. The CDR3 here is CASIRDSNSYEQYF. For the CDR3, the DNA is TGTGCCAGCATTCGGGACAGCAACTCCTACGAGCAGTACTTC.